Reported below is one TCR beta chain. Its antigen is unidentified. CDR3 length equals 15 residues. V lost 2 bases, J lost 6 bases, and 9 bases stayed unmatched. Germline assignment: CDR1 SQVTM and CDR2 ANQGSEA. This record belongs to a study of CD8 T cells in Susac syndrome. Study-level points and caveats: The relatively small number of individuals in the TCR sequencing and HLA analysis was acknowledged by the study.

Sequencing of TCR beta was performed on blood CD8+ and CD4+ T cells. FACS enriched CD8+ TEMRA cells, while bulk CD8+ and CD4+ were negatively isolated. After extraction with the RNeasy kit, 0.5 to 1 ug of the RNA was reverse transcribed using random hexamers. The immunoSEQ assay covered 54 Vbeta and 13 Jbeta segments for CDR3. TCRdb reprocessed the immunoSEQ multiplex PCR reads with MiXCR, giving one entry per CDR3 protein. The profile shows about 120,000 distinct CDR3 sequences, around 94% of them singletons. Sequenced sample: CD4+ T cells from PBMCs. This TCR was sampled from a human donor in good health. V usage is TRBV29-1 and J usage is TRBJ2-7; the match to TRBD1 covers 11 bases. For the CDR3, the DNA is TGCAGCGTTGAACATACCGGGACAGGGGGATCCGAGCAGTACTTC. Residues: CSVEHTGTGGSEQYF.